This TCR beta chain stems from a study of control samples from healthy donors and cancer patients (dated by TCRdb to the early 2020s). Receptor amplification or capture employed the immunoSEQ multiplex PCR assay. TCRdb retrieved this table from immuneACCESS and kept in-frame rearrangements only. Not all clones are present; in checked studies, unresolved V genes account for under half, and no reason is known for the remainder. Here the sample has more than 60,000 clones; almost 90% occur a single time. The ten largest clones take up approximately 5.9% of the sample. Comments on this clone: Its antigen specificity is not known. Per-base quality was not reported, and no clone a single base away is much larger than it. This same CDR3 is encoded by further DNA sequences in the sample.

The source is a man aged 55 to 70 with colorectal cancer. The specimen sequenced was PBMCs.

The CDR3 reads CASSLGQGREKLFF. The bases read TGCGCCAGCAGCTTGGGACAGGGTAGGGAAAAACTGTTTTTT. The receptor chain draws on TRBV5-1 and TRBJ1-4, and 7 bases in between align with TRBD1. The CDR3, cysteine through phenylalanine, is 14 amino acids long. Here the CDR3 DNA is all that survives: 42 bases in frame from base 1. CDR1 SGHRS and CDR2 YFSETQ were looked up in the germline V gene. From V the trimming removes 0 bases and from J it removes 8 bases, while the gene matches leave 4 bases of the junction unaccounted for.